What follows are 11 T cell receptor beta chains derived from one specimen sequenced in a study of blood T cell repertoires in COVID-19. The repertoire was sequenced with immunoSEQ multiplex PCR; TCRdb's copy has only in-frame clones and lacks some. Among about 130,000 clones listed, 55% to 75% were seen once. Specimen: peripheral blood. Source of these receptors: a woman aged 70 to 79 with acute or convalescent COVID-19.

The chain uses TRBV28 and TRBJ1-2; D is ambiguous. Germline values: CDR1 MDHEN, CDR2 SYDVKM. Between the trimmed V and J ends, which lost 2 bases and 5 bases, there was a span of 6 bases. The CDR3 covers 12 residues. CDR3 nucleotide sequence: TGTGCCAGCAGTTTAAGAGGGTATGGCTACACCTTC. Protein product: CASSLRGYGYTF.

This clone occurred once. This chain uses TRBV7-9 with TRBJ2-1; D remains unclear. There are 12 residues in the CDR3. From germline, CDR1 is SEHNR and CDR2 FQNEAQ (reference sequence). The V gene lost 5 bases and the J gene lost 6 bases, with 8 bases spanning the gap. The CDR3 bases are TGTGCCAGCAGCCGACTCAGCAATGAGCAGTTCTTC. Protein product: CASSRLSNEQFF.

The rearrangement joins TRBV10-2 to TRBJ2-7, with D possibly being TRBD1 (6 bases). The germline V gene has CDR1 WSHSY and CDR2 SAAADI. This CDR3 comprises 13 residues. Deletions cut 6 bases from V and 4 bases from J, with 13 bases between. Here the CDR3 DNA reads TGCGCCAGCAGCCACGGGACACTTTACGAGCAGTACTTC. Its protein is CASSHGTLYEQYF.

The genes are TRBV7-3 and TRBJ2-3, with D maybe TRBD1 (5 bases). This CDR3 contains 12 residues. V dropped 5 bases and J dropped 5 bases, with 8 bases sitting between them. Germline CDR1 is SGHTA and CDR2 is FQGTGA. CDR3 loop: CASSRGQDTQYF. The CDR3 bases are TGTGCCAGCAGCCGCGGACAAGATACGCAGTATTTT.

In this sample, this clone turned up once. The chain links TRBV29-1 to TRBJ1-4, with TRBD1 identical over 8 bases. This CDR3 is built from 14 residues. J lost 8 bases, V lost 5 bases, and 10 bases had no gene match. Germline loops: CDR1 SQVTM, CDR2 ANQGSEA. The CDR3 bases are TGCAGCGTTTGTTTTCAGGGGGCTGAGGAAAAACTGTTTTTT. Translated: CSVCFQGAEEKLFF.

This clone was detected once. This rearrangement joins TRBV28 to TRBJ1-2; the D is unclear. This CDR3 comprises 13 residues. The germline V gene encodes CDR1 MDHEN and CDR2 SYDVKM. V was trimmed by 3 bases and J by 4 bases, leaving 9 bases between them. CDR3 residues: CASSLNSPYGYTF. The CDR3 nucleotides read TGTGCCAGCAGTTTGAACAGTCCCTATGGCTACACCTTC.

The chain recombines TRBV5-4 with TRBJ2-7; TRBD2 matches at 10 bases. Germline trimming cut 3 bases from V and 5 bases from J; bases unmatched to any gene: 2. The length of the CDR3 is 13 residues. Germline V gives CDR1 SGHNT, CDR2 YYREEE (reference sequence). CDR3 sequence (DNA): TGTGCCAGCAGCTCAGGACTAGCGGACGAGCAGTACTTC. Residues: CASSSGLADEQYF.

J is TRBJ1-1 and V is TRBV3-1 (or the pseudogene TRBV3-2); D is perhaps TRBD1 (6 bases). V was pared by 8 bases and J by 10 bases, with 23 bases between. The CDR3 loop spans 14 amino acids. CDR1 and CDR2 (germline): LGHDT, YNNKEL (reference sequence). The CDR3 DNA reads as TGTGCCAGCCGTCTTAATGGGCAGGGGTTAGGAGCTTTCTTT. This encodes CASRLNGQGLGAFF.

The chain couples TRBV6-2 or TRBV6-3 to TRBJ2-7; TRBD1 matches at 8 bases. Germline V gene data show CDR1 as MNHEY and CDR2 as SVGEGT. The CDR3 extends over 14 amino acids. Trimming cost V 5 bases and J 3 bases; bases outside gene matches: 6. The CDR3 coding sequence is TGTGCCAGCAGTACCCGGACAGGGAGCTACGAGCAGTACTTC. Protein sequence: CASSTRTGSYEQYF.

V gene TRBV10-3 combines with J gene TRBJ2-3, with 10 bases aligning to TRBD1. The V gene end was trimmed by 8 bases and the J gene end by 4 bases; junction bases not matched to a gene: 6. Germline V gene sequence: CDR1 ENHRY, CDR2 SYGVKD. This CDR3 contains 14 residues. The CDR3 nucleotides read TGTGCCATCGCACCGGGACAGGGGTCAGATACGCAGTATTTT. It is translated as CAIAPGQGSDTQYF.

The genes are TRBV28 and TRBJ2-5; TRBD1 might be the D (6 bases). CDR3 length: 13 residues. Per germline, CDR1 MDHEN and CDR2 SYDVKM. Trimming shortened V by 4 bases and J by 3 bases, and 9 bases separated the two germline ends. The DNA of the CDR3 is TGTGCCAGCAGTTCCGGACAGAAAGAGACCCAGTACTTC. As protein: CASSSGQKETQYF.